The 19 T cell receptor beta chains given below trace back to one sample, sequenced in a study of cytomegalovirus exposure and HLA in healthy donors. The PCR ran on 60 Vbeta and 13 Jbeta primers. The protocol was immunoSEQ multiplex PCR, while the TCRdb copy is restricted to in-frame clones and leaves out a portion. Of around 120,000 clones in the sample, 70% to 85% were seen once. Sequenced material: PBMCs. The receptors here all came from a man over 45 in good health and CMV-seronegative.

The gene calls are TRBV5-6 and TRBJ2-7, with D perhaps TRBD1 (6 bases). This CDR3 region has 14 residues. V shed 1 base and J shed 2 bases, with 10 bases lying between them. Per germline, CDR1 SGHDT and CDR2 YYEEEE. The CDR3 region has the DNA TGTGCCAGCAGCTTGAGAGGGGGTCCCTACGAGCAGTACTTC. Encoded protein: CASSLRGGPYEQYF.

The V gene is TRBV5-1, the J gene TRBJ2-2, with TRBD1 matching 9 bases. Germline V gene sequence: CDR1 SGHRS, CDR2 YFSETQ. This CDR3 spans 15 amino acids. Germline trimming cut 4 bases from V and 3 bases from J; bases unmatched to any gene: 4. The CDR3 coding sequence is TGCGCCAGCAGCACACAGGGGGCGGACACCGGGGAGCTGTTTTTT. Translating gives CASSTQGADTGELFF.

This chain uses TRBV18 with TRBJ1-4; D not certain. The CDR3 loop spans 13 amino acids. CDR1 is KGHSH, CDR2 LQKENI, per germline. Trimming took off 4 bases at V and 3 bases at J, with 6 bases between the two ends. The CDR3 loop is CASSQGANEKLFF. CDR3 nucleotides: TGTGCCAGCTCACAGGGAGCTAATGAAAAACTGTTTTTT.

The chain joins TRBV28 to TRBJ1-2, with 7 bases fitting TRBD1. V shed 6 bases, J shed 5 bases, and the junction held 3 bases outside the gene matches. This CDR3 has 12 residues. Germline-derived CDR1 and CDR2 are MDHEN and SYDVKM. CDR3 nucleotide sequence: TGTGCCAGCAGGACAGGGCCATATGGCTACACCTTC. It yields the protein CASRTGPYGYTF.

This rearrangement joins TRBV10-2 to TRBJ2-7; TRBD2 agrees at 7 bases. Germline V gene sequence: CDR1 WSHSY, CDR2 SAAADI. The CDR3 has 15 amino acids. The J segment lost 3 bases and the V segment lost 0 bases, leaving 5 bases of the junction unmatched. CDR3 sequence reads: CASSESGGGDYEQYF. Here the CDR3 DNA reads TGCGCCAGCAGTGAGTCTGGCGGGGGTGACTACGAGCAGTACTTC.

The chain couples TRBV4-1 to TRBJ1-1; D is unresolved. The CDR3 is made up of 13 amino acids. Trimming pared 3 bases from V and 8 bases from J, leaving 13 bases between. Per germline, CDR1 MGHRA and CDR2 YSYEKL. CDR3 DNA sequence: TGCGCCAGCAGCCAGGTGGCAGGAGGCGAAGCTTTCTTT. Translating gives CASSQVAGGEAFF.

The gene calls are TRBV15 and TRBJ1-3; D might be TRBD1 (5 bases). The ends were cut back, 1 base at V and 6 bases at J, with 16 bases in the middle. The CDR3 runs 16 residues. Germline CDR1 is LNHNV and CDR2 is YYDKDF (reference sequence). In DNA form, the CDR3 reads TGTGCCACCAGCAGAGGACCAAGGGGCGCGGAAAACACCATATATTTT. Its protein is CATSRGPRGAENTIYF.

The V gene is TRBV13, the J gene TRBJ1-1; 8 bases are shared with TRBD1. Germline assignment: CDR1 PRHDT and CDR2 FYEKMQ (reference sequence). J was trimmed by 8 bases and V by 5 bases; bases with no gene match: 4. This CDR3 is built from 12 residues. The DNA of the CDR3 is TGTGCCAGCAGCGCAAACAGGGGGGAAGCTTTCTTT. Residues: CASSANRGEAFF.

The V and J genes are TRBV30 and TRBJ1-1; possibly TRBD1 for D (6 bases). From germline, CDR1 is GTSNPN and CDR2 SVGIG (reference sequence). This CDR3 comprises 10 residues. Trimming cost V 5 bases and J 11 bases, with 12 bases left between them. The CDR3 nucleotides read TGTGCCTGGGTACAGGGACCGGCTTTCTTT. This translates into CAWVQGPAFF.

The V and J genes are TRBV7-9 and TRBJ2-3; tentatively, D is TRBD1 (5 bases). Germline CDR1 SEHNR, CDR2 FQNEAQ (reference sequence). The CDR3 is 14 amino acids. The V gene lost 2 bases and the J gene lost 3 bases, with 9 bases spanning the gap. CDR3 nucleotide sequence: TGTGCCAGCAGCTTATGGCAGGGAACAGATACGCAGTATTTT. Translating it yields CASSLWQGTDTQYF.

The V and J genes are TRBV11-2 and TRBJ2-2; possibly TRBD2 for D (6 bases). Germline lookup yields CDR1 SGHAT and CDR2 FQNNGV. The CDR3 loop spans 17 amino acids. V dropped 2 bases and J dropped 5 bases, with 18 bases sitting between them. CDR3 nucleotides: TGTGCCAGCAGCTTACGCGGGGATGGTATTTTTACCGGGGAGCTGTTTTTT. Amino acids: CASSLRGDGIFTGELFF. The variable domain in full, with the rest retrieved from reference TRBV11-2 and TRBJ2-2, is EAGVAQSPRYKIIEKRQSVAFWCNPISGHATLYWYQQILGQGPKLLIQFQNNGVVDDSQLPKDRFSAERLKGVDSTLKIQPAKLEDSAVYLCASSLRGDGIFTGELFFGEGSRLTVL.

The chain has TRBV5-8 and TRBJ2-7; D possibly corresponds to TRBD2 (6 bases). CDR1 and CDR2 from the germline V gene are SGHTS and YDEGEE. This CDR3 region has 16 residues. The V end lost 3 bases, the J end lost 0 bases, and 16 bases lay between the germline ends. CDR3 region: CASSYPASGSSYEQYF. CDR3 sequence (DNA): TGTGCCAGCAGCTATCCCGCCAGCGGGTCCTCCTACGAGCAGTACTTC.

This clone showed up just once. CDR3 residues: CASSLEGGGATEQFF. The CDR3 nucleotides read TGCGCCAGCAGCTTGGAAGGCGGGGGGGCCACTGAGCAGTTCTTC. The chain has TRBV5-1 and TRBJ2-1; 9 bases are shared with TRBD2. This CDR3 is 15 amino acids long. The V gene's germline CDR1 is SGHRS and CDR2 YFSETQ. V lost 0 bases and J lost 9; bases outside the gene matches: 7.

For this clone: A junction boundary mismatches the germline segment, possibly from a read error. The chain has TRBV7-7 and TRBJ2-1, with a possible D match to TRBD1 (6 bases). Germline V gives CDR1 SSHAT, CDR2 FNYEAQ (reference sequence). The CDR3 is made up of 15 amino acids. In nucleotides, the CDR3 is TGTGCTAGCAGCTTAGTCGGGGCAGGGGTGGATGAGCAGTTCTTC. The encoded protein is CASSLVGAGVDEQFF.

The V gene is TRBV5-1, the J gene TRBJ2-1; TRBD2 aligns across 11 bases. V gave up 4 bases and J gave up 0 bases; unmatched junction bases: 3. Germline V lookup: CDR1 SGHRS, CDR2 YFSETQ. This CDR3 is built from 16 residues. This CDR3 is CASSIAGGSSYNEQFF. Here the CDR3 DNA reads TGCGCCAGCAGCATAGCGGGGGGGAGCTCCTACAATGAGCAGTTCTTC.

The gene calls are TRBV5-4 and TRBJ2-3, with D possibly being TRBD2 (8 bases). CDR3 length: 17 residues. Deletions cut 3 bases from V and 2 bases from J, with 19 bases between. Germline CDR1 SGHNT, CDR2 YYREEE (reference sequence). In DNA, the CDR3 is TGTGCCAGCAGCTCGGGGGGGGACAGTGGGAACACAGATACGCAGTATTTT. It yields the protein CASSSGGDSGNTDTQYF.

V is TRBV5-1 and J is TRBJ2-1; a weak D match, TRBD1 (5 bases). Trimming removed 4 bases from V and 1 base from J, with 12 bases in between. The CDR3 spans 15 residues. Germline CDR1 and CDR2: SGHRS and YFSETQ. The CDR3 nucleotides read TGCGCCAGCAGCATAGATACAGGTTCCTACAATGAGCAGTTCTTC. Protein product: CASSIDTGSYNEQFF.

The CDR3 here is CASSLGLAVTDTQYF. The CDR3 bases are TGTGCCAGCAGCTTGGGACTAGCGGTAACAGATACGCAGTATTTT. The chain carries TRBV5-8 and TRBJ2-3, with TRBD2 identical over 9 bases. The V segment lost 0 bases and the J segment 3 bases; nucleotides outside the gene matches: 2. The CDR3 spans 15 residues. Per the germline V gene, CDR1 is SGHTS and CDR2 is YDEGEE.

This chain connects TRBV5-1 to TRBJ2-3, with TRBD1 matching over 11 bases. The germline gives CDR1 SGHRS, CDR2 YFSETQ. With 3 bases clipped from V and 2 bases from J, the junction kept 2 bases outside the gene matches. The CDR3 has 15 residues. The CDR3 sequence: CASSSGQGATDTQYF. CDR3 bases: TGCGCCAGCAGCTCAGGACAGGGGGCCACAGATACGCAGTATTTT.